The TCR beta chain described here comes from a study of molecular identifiers for immune sequencing clone quantification. Broader study findings: Whereas clones above 20 RNA copies held under 1% of naive-cell molecules, they held over 99% of effector molecules.

This CDR3 region has 13 residues. The V and J ends lost 4 bases and 2 bases respectively, with 7 bases between them. Germline V CDR1 and CDR2: SEHNR, FQNEAQ (reference sequence). With regard to this clonotype: What it binds is not known.

Listed TCR primers, together with previously described methods, were used for the bulk TCR libraries. TCRdb reprocessed the PCR reads with MiXCR, giving one entry per CDR3 protein. This sample has 75,000 to 95,000 distinct CDR3 sequences, with approximately 23% found just once. The clonotype comes from a human donor in good health. Some libraries in this study had Jurkat cell RNA spiked in. Specimen: naive CD8+ T cells from blood, with Jurkat cell RNA spiked in. Subset here: FACS-sorted CD8+CD4-CCR7+CD45RA+ naive T cells. The rearrangement uses TRBV7-9 and TRBJ2-3; D not certain. CDR3 coding DNA: TGTGCCAGCAGCTCCTACTCCACAGATACGCAGTATTTT. Amino acids: CASSSYSTDTQYF.